The 15 T cell receptor beta chains in this list originate from one sample, sequenced in a study of blood T cells in healthy people across ages. A second PCR of 7 to 11 cycles used a sample-barcoded 5' primer and a J-beta primer mix. MiXCR was run by TCRdb on the 5' RACE reads, yielding one entry per CDR3 protein. The sample gives hundreds of thousands of distinct CDR3 sequences, 58% of which show up once; approximately 23% is in the top ten. The sample was blood. Receptor source: a man aged 25-45 years in good health.

This clonotype was seen a handful of times. The rearrangement links TRBV7-9 to TRBJ2-5; 7 bases are shared with TRBD2. After removal of 1 base from V and 1 base from J, the junction contained 3 bases not matched to a gene. The length of the CDR3 is 15 residues. Germline loops: CDR1 SEHNR, CDR2 FQNEAQ (reference sequence). In nucleotides, the CDR3 is TGTGCCAGCAGCTTAGTTCGGACTAGCCAAGAGACCCAGTACTTC. Translated, it gives CASSLVRTSQETQYF.

In its sample, this clonotype was seen a few times. The chain couples TRBV6-2 or TRBV6-3 to TRBJ2-1, with 9 nucleotides matching TRBD1. Germline V lookup: CDR1 MNHEY, CDR2 SVGEGT. Germline trimming cut 6 bases from V and 4 bases from J; bases unmatched to any gene: 7. The CDR3 loop spans 15 amino acids. The CDR3 sequence is CASRQTGQGYNEQFF. DNA of the CDR3: TGTGCCAGCAGACAAACGGGACAGGGTTACAATGAGCAGTTCTTC.

The genes are TRBV7-9 and TRBJ2-5; D remains unclear. With 5 bases removed from V and 11 bases from J, the gap between germline ends came to 15 bases. Germline CDR1 and CDR2: SEHNR and FQNEAQ (reference sequence). This CDR3 has 12 residues. The CDR3 DNA reads TGTGCCAGCAGCCCCCTGGTCGCGGAGCAGTACTTC. As protein: CASSPLVAEQYF.

The CDR3 DNA is TGTGCCAGCAGTGACCCCGCCGGACAGGGACTATATAGCAATCAGCCCCAGCATTTT. Its translation: CASSDPAGQGLYSNQPQHF. The V and J genes are TRBV6-1 and TRBJ1-5; 8 bases are shared with TRBD1. V lost 3 bases and J lost 0; bases outside the gene matches: 13. CDR1 and CDR2 (germline): MNHNS, SASEGT. The CDR3 runs to 19 residues.

The table lists this clonotype with a few counts. V gene TRBV13 combines with J gene TRBJ2-7; D may correspond to TRBD1 or TRBD2 (5 bases each). Per the germline V gene, CDR1 is PRHDT and CDR2 is FYEKMQ (reference sequence). This CDR3 region has 14 residues. The ends were cut back, 5 bases at V and 3 bases at J, with 14 bases in the middle. CDR3 amino acids: CASSKEGGGYEQYF. Written as DNA, the CDR3 is TGTGCCAGCAGCAAAGAGGGTGGGGGCTACGAGCAGTACTTC.

This chain connects TRBV20-1 to TRBJ1-6; 8 nucleotides align to TRBD1. This CDR3 has 15 amino acids. Per the germline V gene, CDR1 is DFQATT and CDR2 is SNEGSKA (reference sequence). With 3 bases clipped from V and 1 base from J, the junction kept 2 bases outside the gene matches. DNA of the CDR3: TGCAGTGCTAGGGACAGGGATTCCTATAATTCACCCCTCCACTTT. Protein product: CSARDRDSYNSPLHF.

A few counts support this clonotype. The chain combines TRBV20-1 with TRBJ1-2; a possible D gene is TRBD1 (6 bases). Between the trimmed V and J ends, which lost 0 bases and 5 bases, there was a span of 16 bases. This CDR3 region has 15 residues. Germline V CDR1 and CDR2: DFQATT, SNEGSKA (reference sequence). The chain's CDR3 is CSAREWSGGPYGYTF. CDR3 nucleotide sequence: TGCAGTGCTAGAGAATGGTCCGGGGGCCCGTATGGCTACACCTTC.

This clonotype was seen a handful of times. The chain is built from TRBV24-1 and TRBJ2-7; no clear D gene. CDR1 and CDR2 (germline): KGHDR, SFDVKD. V was shortened by 11 bases and J by 0 bases, with 10 bases between the two germline ends. CDR3 length: 12 residues. DNA for the CDR3: TGTGCCAAGCCAAGGAGCTCCTACGAGCAGTACTTC. This encodes CAKPRSSYEQYF.

The CDR3: CASSPGTGGRETQYF. DNA for the CDR3: TGCGCCAGCAGCCCCGGGACAGGGGGCCGAGAGACCCAGTACTTC. V usage is TRBV5-1 and J usage is TRBJ2-5; 12 positions match TRBD1. V dropped 4 bases and J dropped 4; count of bases not matched to a gene: 5. Germline V gene data show CDR1 as SGHRS and CDR2 as YFSETQ. The CDR3 extends over 15 amino acids.

The rearrangement links TRBV7-9 to TRBJ2-1; 9 bases fit TRBD2. Unmatched junction bases numbered 8, after V lost 5 bases and J lost 9 bases. From germline, CDR1 is SEHNR and CDR2 FQNEAQ (reference sequence). This CDR3 comprises 14 residues. The CDR3 nucleotides read TGTGCCAGCAGCAGCGGGGGGCCCTCGAGTGAGCAGTTCTTC. Translating gives CASSSGGPSSEQFF.

This rearrangement joins TRBV9 to TRBJ2-5; 7 bases line up with TRBD2. CDR1 and CDR2 from the germline V gene are SGDLS and YYNGEE. CDR3 length: 13 amino acids. With V trimmed by 7 bases and J by 11 bases, 14 bases remained unmatched. This chain's CDR3 is CASATAGVDEQYF. CDR3 sequence (DNA): TGTGCCAGCGCAACGGCGGGGGTAGATGAGCAGTACTTC.

The chain carries TRBV4-2 and TRBJ2-1; 13 bases are shared with TRBD2. The J segment lost 8 bases and the V segment lost 3 bases, leaving 7 bases of the junction unmatched. CDR1 is LGHNA, CDR2 YNFKEQ, per germline. This CDR3 region has 16 residues. This CDR3 is CASSQRTSGRIHEQFF. CDR3 nucleotides: TGTGCCAGCAGCCAGCGGACTAGCGGGAGAATACATGAGCAGTTCTTC.

The V call is TRBV14, the J call TRBJ1-6; 8 bases are a match to TRBD1. Trimming removed 7 bases from V and 4 bases from J; junction bases left unmatched: 6. Germline V gene lookup returns CDR1 SGHDN and CDR2 FVKESK. The CDR3 spans 15 residues. The chain's CDR3 is CASTQGDRYNSPLHF. The CDR3 DNA is TGTGCCAGCACACAGGGGGACAGATATAATTCACCCCTCCACTTT.

Only one count was recorded for this clonotype. The chain employs TRBV30 and TRBJ1-6; D call uncertain. Between the trimmed V and J ends, which lost 2 bases and 10 bases, there was a span of 12 bases. Germline CDR1 and CDR2: GTSNPN and SVGIG (reference sequence). The CDR3 has 13 amino acids. The CDR3 coding sequence is TGTGCCTGGAGTAGTTTTGTAAACTCACCCCTCCACTTT. It encodes CAWSSFVNSPLHF. Supplemented by reference TRBV30 and TRBJ1-6, the full variable domain reads SQTIHQWPATLVQPVGSPLSLECTVEGTSNPNLYWYRQAAGRGLQLLFYSVGIGQISSEVPQNLSASRPQDRQFILSSKKLLLSDSGFYLCAWSSFVNSPLHFGNGTRLTVT.

The genes are TRBV6-5 and TRBJ1-4, with 7 bases fitting TRBD1. Per the germline V gene, CDR1 is MNHEY and CDR2 is SVGAGI. The CDR3 contains 14 residues. V was pared by 5 bases and J by 7 bases, with 7 bases of the junction left unmatched. As DNA, the CDR3 is TGTGCCAGCAGTCTGACAGGGAGTACTGAAAAACTGTTTTTT. It codes for CASSLTGSTEKLFF.